The 28 T cell receptor beta chains reported below all come from one sample, sequenced in a study of T cells in Graves' hyperthyroidism and ophthalmopathy. Researchers amplified the TCR beta CDR3 regions from RNA transcripts. Primed by the HTBI set, a first-round RT-PCR was run on the TCR CDR3. MiXCR was run by TCRdb on the multiplex PCR reads, yielding one entry per CDR3 protein. The data show under 700,000 distinct CDR3 sequences, 46% seen once. Sample: peripheral blood or thyroid tissue (not recorded which). All receptors derive from a woman under 30 with Graves' hyperthyroidism.

The V gene is TRBV10-3, the J gene TRBJ1-4; D is unclear. V shed 10 bases and J shed 6 bases, with 27 bases lying between them. Germline CDR1 is ENHRY and CDR2 is SYGVKD. This CDR3 comprises 17 residues. The CDR3 region has the DNA TGTGCCAGCAGAACCAGCCACGGTGCACCGGCGGATGAAAAACTGTTTTTT. Protein product: CASRTSHGAPADEKLFF.

This chain connects TRBV29-1 to TRBJ2-2, with TRBD1 matching over 7 bases. In germline, CDR1 is SQVTM, CDR2 ANQGSEA. CDR3 length: 13 amino acids. CDR3 coding DNA: TGCTCAGCGAACACAGGGGACACCGGGGAGCTGTTTTTT. It specifies CSANTGDTGELFF.

For the CDR3, the DNA is TGTGCCAGCAGCGTAGACGGAGGGGGACTCTCTGGAAACACCATATATTTT. It translates to CASSVDGGGLSGNTIYF. The chain employs TRBV9 and TRBJ1-3; possible D gene TRBD1, 6 bases. The CDR3 runs 17 residues. V was cut by 0 bases and J by 0 bases, with 13 bases left in between. From germline, CDR1 is SGDLS and CDR2 YYNGEE.

The genes are TRBV29-1 and TRBJ1-2; 8 nucleotides match TRBD1. CDR3 size: 12 residues. Germline V gives CDR1 SQVTM, CDR2 ANQGSEA. With V trimmed by 4 bases and J by 8 bases, 6 bases remained unmatched. CDR3 residues: CSVGQGLGGYTF. The CDR3 DNA reads TGCAGCGTTGGACAGGGGTTAGGGGGCTACACCTTC.

The table lists this clonotype with a few counts. The chain employs TRBV29-1 and TRBJ2-2, with D perhaps TRBD2 (7 bases). Germline V gene data show CDR1 as SQVTM and CDR2 as ANQGSEA. This CDR3 has 15 amino acids. V lost 6 bases and J 5 bases, leaving 19 bases between the germline ends. CDR3 DNA: TGCAGCGTGCAAAAGGGGGGGACCCTGACCGGGGAGCTGTTTTTT. Its translation: CSVQKGGTLTGELFF.

As regards this clonotype: A read error is possible here, since a much larger clone lies one base away. The conserved phenylalanine or tryptophan is not found at the CDR3 terminus, so this likely reflects a read error. V and J are TRBV7-8 and TRBJ1-1; D remains unclear. CDR1 and CDR2 from the germline V gene are SGHVS and FQNEAQ. The V and J ends lost 3 bases and 7 bases respectively, with 6 bases between them. The CDR3 runs 11 residues. CDR3 nucleotide sequence: TGTGCCAGCAGCTTCGGTGGTGAAGCTTTCTTG. Amino acid sequence: CASSFGGEAFL.

Here the CDR3 reads CSVVRSGSEAFF. CDR3 in DNA: TGCAGCGTTGTGCGGTCGGGCTCTGAAGCTTTCTTT. J is TRBJ1-1 and V is TRBV29-1; no firm D call. The CDR3 is 12 residues long. CDR1 is SQVTM, CDR2 ANQGSEA, per germline. Trimming left V 4 bases short and J 6 bases short, with 12 bases between. Drawing the rest from reference TRBV29-1 and TRBJ1-1, the complete variable domain is SAVISQKPSRDICQRGTSLTIQCQVDSQVTMMFWYRQQPGQSLTLIATANQGSEATYESGFVIDKFPISRPNLTFSTLTVSNMSPEDSSIYLCSVVRSGSEAFFGQGTRLTVV.

The chain couples TRBV24-1 to TRBJ2-5; 9 nucleotides line up with TRBD2. Germline-derived CDR1 and CDR2 are KGHDR and SFDVKD. V was clipped by 5 bases and J by 5 bases; unmatched bases: 11. The CDR3 has 16 amino acids. CDR3 sequence reads: CATSVVAGVRRETQYF. The CDR3 region has the DNA TGTGCCACCAGTGTAGTAGCGGGAGTACGGCGTGAGACCCAGTACTTC.

This clonotype has only a few counts. This rearrangement joins TRBV7-9 to TRBJ2-7, with a tentative D call TRBD2 (6 bases). Germline loops: CDR1 SEHNR, CDR2 FQNEAQ (reference sequence). CDR3 length: 15 residues. Trimming removed 5 bases from V and 3 bases from J, with 17 bases in between. The CDR3 loop is CASSQFAGMLYEQYF. The CDR3 DNA is TGTGCCAGCAGCCAATTCGCGGGGATGCTCTACGAGCAGTACTTC. Drawing the rest from reference TRBV7-9 and TRBJ2-7, the complete variable domain is DTGVSQNPRHKITKRGQNVTFRCDPISEHNRLYWYRQTLGQGPEFLTYFQNEAQLEKSRLLSDRFSAERPKGSFSTLEIQRTEQGDSAMYLCASSQFAGMLYEQYFGPGTRLTVT.

This clonotype was observed a handful of times. The junction departs from germline at one end; a sequencing error may be responsible. The gene calls are TRBV7-3 and TRBJ2-7, with 8 bases identical to TRBD2. The CDR3 has 15 amino acids. In germline, CDR1 is SGHTA, CDR2 FQGTGA. CDR3 in DNA: TGCGCCAGCAGCCGACCAGGGACTAGCTCCTACGAGCAGTACTTC. Protein sequence: CASSRPGTSSYEQYF.

The V call is TRBV20-1, the J call TRBJ2-7, with 7 positions matching TRBD1. The CDR3 runs 15 residues. CDR1 and CDR2 (germline): DFQATT, SNEGSKA (reference sequence). V shed 4 bases, J shed 0 bases, and the junction held 9 bases outside the gene matches. CDR3 in amino acids: CSAMDRTRSSYEQYF. The CDR3 bases are TGCAGTGCTATGGACAGGACGAGGAGCTCCTACGAGCAGTACTTC.

This clonotype showed up just a few times. V and J are TRBV7-6 and TRBJ1-2; D may be TRBD1 (6 bases). CDR3 size: 13 residues. Trimming took 8 bases from V and 4 from J, leaving 14 bases between them. Germline V CDR1 and CDR2: SGHVS, FNYEAQ. The CDR3 DNA is TGTGCCAGCTCGAGGGGGGTTACCTATGGCTACACCTTC. Protein sequence: CASSRGVTYGYTF.

This chain links TRBV6-5 with TRBJ2-7; D unclear. Germline V gene sequence: CDR1 MNHEY, CDR2 SVGAGI. Deletions cut 5 bases from V and 0 bases from J, with 11 bases between. CDR3 length equals 14 residues. CDR3 loop: CASSEVDSSYEQYF. Here the CDR3 DNA reads TGTGCCAGCAGTGAAGTCGATAGCTCCTACGAGCAGTACTTC.

This rearrangement joins TRBV10-3 to TRBJ1-6; TRBD1 matches 11 bases. CDR1 is ENHRY and CDR2 is SYGVKD in the germline V gene. J was trimmed by 6 bases and V by 6 bases; bases with no gene match: 4. This CDR3 has 15 residues. CDR3 region: CAIRGTGGFNSPLHF. The CDR3 bases are TGTGCCATCAGAGGGACAGGGGGTTTTAATTCACCCCTCCACTTT.

At least ten counts were recorded for this clonotype. The CDR3 DNA reads TGTGCCATCAACGGTCCCTCCGTCAACGAGCAGTACTTC. This encodes CAINGPSVNEQYF. This rearrangement joins TRBV10-3 to TRBJ2-7; no reliable D call. CDR3 length: 13 residues. Germline CDR1 ENHRY, CDR2 SYGVKD. Deletions cut 7 bases from V and 5 bases from J, with 15 bases between.

This clonotype was observed many times. CDR3 residues: CASKGFDSGANVLTF. The CDR3, as DNA: TGTGCCAGCAAGGGCTTCGACTCTGGGGCCAACGTCCTGACTTTC. The V call is TRBV6-1, the J call TRBJ2-6; D not resolved. The germline CDR1 and CDR2 sequences are MNHNS and SASEGT. This CDR3 comprises 15 residues. The V gene lost 7 bases and the J gene lost 0 bases, with 10 bases spanning the gap.

The table lists this clonotype with many counts. V usage is TRBV2 and J usage is TRBJ2-5; D is undetermined. This CDR3 comprises 14 residues. Germline V lookup: CDR1 SNHLY, CDR2 FYNNEI. Trimming took off 1 base at V and 1 base at J, with 7 bases between the two ends. CDR3 region: CASSEVTVQETQYF. CDR3 sequence (DNA): TGTGCCAGCAGTGAAGTTACAGTCCAAGAGACCCAGTACTTC.

The chain recombines TRBV7-3 with TRBJ2-7; D is ambiguous. Near its end, the DNA agrees better with TRBJ2-1, so the J call may be wrong. This CDR3 is built from 11 residues. The germline gives CDR1 SGHTA, CDR2 FQGTGA. CDR3 loop: CASSASYEQFF. Here the CDR3 DNA reads TGTGCCAGCAGCGCCTCCTACGAGCAGTTCTTC.

The chain links TRBV25-1 to TRBJ1-2, with TRBD1 as a possible D gene (5 bases). The CDR3 is 14 residues long. Trimming removed 4 bases from V and 5 bases from J, with 14 bases in between. Germline CDR1 and CDR2: MGHDK and SYGVNS. The CDR3 coding sequence is TGTGCCAGCAGTGCTAGGACAAGGCAATATGGCTACACCTTC. This encodes CASSARTRQYGYTF.

This rearrangement joins TRBV7-3 to TRBJ1-2, with D possibly being TRBD1 (5 bases). Germline assignment: CDR1 SGHTA and CDR2 FQGTGA. Trimming took off 3 bases at V and 8 bases at J, with 22 bases between the two ends. The CDR3 contains 16 residues. CDR3: CASSFYMEGIEGGYTF. The DNA for the CDR3 is TGTGCCAGCAGCTTCTACATGGAGGGGATCGAAGGGGGCTACACCTTC. Complete variable domain (other parts from reference TRBV7-3 and TRBJ1-2): GAGVSQTPSNKVTEKGKYVELRCDPISGHTALYWYRQSLGQGPEFLIYFQGTGAADDSGLPNDRFFAVRPEGSVSTLKIQRTERGDSAVYLCASSFYMEGIEGGYTFGSGTRLTVV.

This clonotype was seen at least ten times. The chain has TRBV10-3 and TRBJ1-1, with D perhaps matching TRBD1 (5 bases). The CDR3 spans 15 residues. In germline, CDR1 is ENHRY, CDR2 SYGVKD. Trimming removed 3 bases from V and 0 bases from J, with 11 bases in between. CDR3 sequence: CAISEVHRLNTEAFF. CDR3 nucleotides: TGTGCCATCAGTGAAGTACACAGGCTGAACACTGAAGCTTTCTTT.

The table lists this clonotype with a few counts. The chain employs TRBV19 and TRBJ1-2; the D is unclear. V dropped 2 bases and J dropped 8 bases, with 15 bases sitting between them. Germline CDR1 LNHDA, CDR2 SQIVND (reference sequence). This CDR3 is built from 14 residues. The CDR3 nucleotides read TGTGCCAGTAGTATAAGGTACGGCCAGAGGGGCTACACCTTC. The encoded protein is CASSIRYGQRGYTF.

This chain joins TRBV11-2 and TRBJ1-1, with a weak D call TRBD1 (5 bases). Germline-derived CDR1 and CDR2 are SGHAT and FQNNGV. This CDR3 has 15 residues. The V and J ends lost 2 bases and 4 bases respectively, with 14 bases between them. The CDR3 loop is CASSLRSRGRTEAFF. The CDR3 nucleotides read TGTGCCAGCAGCTTAAGATCGAGGGGCCGCACTGAAGCTTTCTTT.

The chain carries TRBV10-3 and TRBJ1-5; D is undetermined. The CDR3 runs to 13 residues. Germline CDR1 and CDR2: ENHRY and SYGVKD. Trimming left V 3 bases short and J 8 bases short, with 11 bases between. Here the CDR3 DNA reads TGTGCCATCAGTGAACGGCCCGGGGAGCCCCAGCATTTT. This translates into CAISERPGEPQHF.

The chain recombines TRBV2 with TRBJ2-7; D perhaps matches TRBD2 (6 bases). The CDR3 spans 13 residues. V lost 6 bases to trimming and J lost 5 bases, with 14 bases between them. The germline gives CDR1 SNHLY, CDR2 FYNNEI. The CDR3 DNA is TGTGCCAGCAGCCGCTCGGGAGACAACGAGCAGTACTTC. Residues: CASSRSGDNEQYF.

This clonotype was detected a few times. The chain is built from TRBV7-9 and TRBJ1-5; 7 nucleotides agree with TRBD1. CDR1 SEHNR and CDR2 FQNEAQ come from the germline V gene (reference sequence). V shed 5 bases and J 0 bases; nucleotides not matched to a gene: 10. The CDR3 extends over 17 amino acids. CDR3 coding DNA: TGTGCCAGCAGCCCGGGAGGGGACAGTTATAGCAATCAGCCCCAGCATTTT. Its translation: CASSPGGDSYSNQPQHF.

The V and J genes are TRBV7-8 and TRBJ2-5; D gene ambiguous. Germline CDR1 and CDR2: SGHVS and FQNEAQ. V lost 5 bases to trimming and J lost 0 bases, with 13 bases between them. The CDR3 is made up of 15 amino acids. The CDR3 loop is CASSQVVWNQETQYF. The CDR3 region has the DNA TGTGCCAGCAGCCAAGTTGTCTGGAACCAAGAGACCCAGTACTTC.

In its sample, this clonotype was seen many times. The gene calls are TRBV7-2 and TRBJ2-5; 10 bases are a match to TRBD1. The CDR3 is 13 residues long. Per germline, CDR1 SGHTA and CDR2 FQGNSA. J gave up 4 bases and V 6 bases, and 2 bases lay outside the gene matches. This CDR3 reads CASRGQGTETQYF. DNA for the CDR3: TGTGCCAGCAGGGGACAGGGGACAGAGACCCAGTACTTC.